Listed below are T cell receptor beta chains from one sample, sequenced in a study of blood T cell repertoires in COVID-19. Assay used: immunoSEQ multiplex PCR; TCRdb lists only in-frame clones, some missing. The sample holds around 250,000 clones, about 86% seen once. The sequenced sample was PBMCs or T cells enriched from blood (not recorded which). The origin of the receptors is a man aged 25 to 45 with acute COVID-19. The CDR3 runs from the conserved cysteine through the conserved F or W. A D gene is named only where the DNA matches it firmly. Clone size is shown for a subset of rows, as once, few, many or a class of expanded clone.

>TRBV7-2|NA|TRBJ2-2|TRBD2
TGTGCCAGCAGCCCGAGCGGGAGGGCCTTGGCCGGGGAGCTGTTTTTT
CASSPSGRALAGELFF
>TRBV28|NA|TRBJ2-5|NA
TGTGCCAGCAGGCAGGGGCGGGAGACCCAGTACTTC
CASRQGRETQYF
>TRBV27|few|TRBJ1-3|TRBD1
TGTGCCAGCGGAGCCGGGACAGGGGGCAAATACTCTGGAAACACCATATATTTT
CASGAGTGGKYSGNTIYF
>TRBV18|NA|TRBJ1-5|NA
TGTGCCAGCTCACCCCAGGCCCCTAGCAATCAGCCCCAGCATTTT
CASSPQAPSNQPQHF
>TRBV18|NA|TRBJ1-5|NA
TGTGCCAGCTCAATAGATCCAACAGGGTTAGGGCAGCCCCAGCATTTT
CASSIDPTGLGQPQHF
>TRBV24-1|NA|TRBJ2-5|TRBD1
TGTGCCACCAGTGACCCCGGGACAGGGAGGCAGACCCAGTACTTC
CATSDPGTGRQTQYF
>TRBV5-4|NA|TRBJ2-1|NA
TGTGCCAGCAGCCGGGAAAGTAATGAGCAGTTCTTC
CASSRESNEQFF
>TRBV7-6|NA|TRBJ2-2|TRBD2
TGTGCCAGCAGCTTAGGCGGGGGGGCCGGGGAGCTGTTTTTT
CASSLGGGAGELFF
>TRBV7-3|NA|TRBJ2-2|TRBD2
TGTGCCAGCAGCTTTAGCGGGGTCGGGGAGCTGTTTTTT
CASSFSGVGELFF
>TRBV5-1|few|TRBJ1-1|NA
TGCGCCAGCAGCTCCCCTCGCGAAGAAGCTTTCTTT
CASSSPREEAFF
>TRBV29-1|NA|TRBJ1-1|NA
TGCAGCGTTGTATACACTGAAGCTTTCTTT
CSVVYTEAFF
>TRBV7-3|NA|TRBJ1-5|NA
TGTGCCAGCAGCCCTCACCTGCGAAAGAATAGCAATCAGCCCCAGCATTTT
CASSPHLRKNSNQPQHF
>TRBV11-3|NA|TRBJ2-5|NA
TGTGCCAGCAGCTTGACGTCAGGGGACGAGACCCAGTACTTC
CASSLTSGDETQYF
>TRBV11-3|NA|TRBJ2-5|NA
TGTGCCAGCAGCTTATCAGGGGTCGAGACCCAGTACTTC
CASSLSGVETQYF
>TRBV14|few|TRBJ1-1|TRBD1
TGTGCCAGCAGCCCTCAACACAGGGGGGGCACTGAAGCTTTCTTT
CASSPQHRGGTEAFF
>TRBV27|NA|TRBJ2-1|TRBD1
TGTGCCAGCACTTGGACAGGAGCTTACAATGAGCAGTTCTTC
CASTWTGAYNEQFF
>TRBV18|NA|TRBJ1-3|NA
TGTGCCAGCTCACCACAGGGGACTGCTGGAAACACCATATATTTT
CASSPQGTAGNTIYF
>TRBV5-1|NA|TRBJ1-6|NA
TGCGCCAGCGGTGAGGGCAGGGGCAATTCACCCCTCCACTTT
CASGEGRGNSPLHF
>TRBV5-8|NA|TRBJ1-6|NA
TGTGCCAGCAGCTCGCAGGGTTCACCCCTCCACTTT
CASSSQGSPLHF
>TRBV30|NA|TRBJ1-1|NA
TGTGCCTGGATTCAGTGGAACACTGAAGCTTTCTTT
CAWIQWNTEAFF
>TRBV2|NA|TRBJ2-2|TRBD1
TGTGCCAGCAGTGATTTTGGGACAGCGGACACCGGGGAGCTGTTTTTT
CASSDFGTADTGELFF
>TRBV19|NA|TRBJ1-4|NA
TGTGCCAGTAGTATAGATTGGGGGGTTAATGAAAAACTGTTTTTT
CASSIDWGVNEKLFF
>TRBV7-2|NA|TRBJ2-3|NA
TGTGCCAGCAGCTCCAGTCCAGATACGCAGTATTTT
CASSSSPDTQYF
>TRBV15|once|TRBJ1-1|NA
TGTGCCACCAGCAGAGAGTACGCGGGTAACACTGAAGCTTTCTTT
CATSREYAGNTEAFF
>TRBV6-5|NA|TRBJ1-1|NA
TGTGCCAGCAGTTATTCAGGGGTCACTGAAGCTTTCTTT
CASSYSGVTEAFF
>TRBV14|NA|TRBJ1-6|NA
TGTGCCAGCAGCCAGAGGCAGAAGGATTCACCCCTCCACTTT
CASSQRQKDSPLHF
>TRBV5-1|few|TRBJ2-1|NA
TGCGCCAGCAGCTTGGCGAGGGCGGCCGAACAAGGGAATGAGCAGTTCTTC
CASSLARAAEQGNEQFF
>TRBV4-1|NA|TRBJ1-1|NA
TGCGCCAGCAGCCCTGGGGGAGGGACCTCAGCTTTCTTT
CASSPGGGTSAFF
>TRBV18|few|TRBJ1-2|TRBD1
TGTGCCAGCTCACCGGCTCCGGGACAGGGGAACTATGGCTACACCTTC
CASSPAPGQGNYGYTF
>TRBV6-5|NA|TRBJ2-3|NA
TGTGCCAGCACCCAGGAGGGTCCGACAGATACGCAGTATTTT
CASTQEGPTDTQYF